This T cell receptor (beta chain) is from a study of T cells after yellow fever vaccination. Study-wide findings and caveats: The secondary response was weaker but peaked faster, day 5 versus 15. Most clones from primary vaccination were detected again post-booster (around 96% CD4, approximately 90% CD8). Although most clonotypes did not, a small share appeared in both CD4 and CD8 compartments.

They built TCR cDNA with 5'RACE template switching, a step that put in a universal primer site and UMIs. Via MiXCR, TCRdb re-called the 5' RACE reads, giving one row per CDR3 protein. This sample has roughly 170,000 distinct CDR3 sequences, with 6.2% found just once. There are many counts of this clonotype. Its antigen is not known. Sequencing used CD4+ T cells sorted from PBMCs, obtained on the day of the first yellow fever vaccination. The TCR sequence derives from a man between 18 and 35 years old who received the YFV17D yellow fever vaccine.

The CDR3 DNA is TGTGCCAGCAGCTTAGCCTCTCCGGGCTCCCAGTACTTC. Protein sequence: CASSLASPGSQYF. J is TRBJ2-5 and V is TRBV7-8; no reliable D call. CDR3 size: 13 residues. Trimming pared 0 bases from V and 9 bases from J, leaving 11 bases between. Germline V gene lookup returns CDR1 SGHVS and CDR2 FQNEAQ.